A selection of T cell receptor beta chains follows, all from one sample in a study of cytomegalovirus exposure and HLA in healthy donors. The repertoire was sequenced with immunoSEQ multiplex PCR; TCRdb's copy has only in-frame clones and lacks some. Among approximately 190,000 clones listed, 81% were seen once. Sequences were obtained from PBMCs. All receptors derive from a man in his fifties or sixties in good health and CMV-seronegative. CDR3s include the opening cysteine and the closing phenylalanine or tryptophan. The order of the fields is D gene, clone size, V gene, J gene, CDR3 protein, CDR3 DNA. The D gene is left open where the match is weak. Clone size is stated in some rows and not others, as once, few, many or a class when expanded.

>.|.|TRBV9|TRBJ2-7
CASSVGGGDVYEQYF
TGTGCCAGCAGCGTAGGGGGCGGCGATGTCTACGAGCAGTACTTC
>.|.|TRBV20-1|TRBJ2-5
CSANREETQYF
TGCAGTGCGAACAGGGAAGAGACCCAGTACTTC
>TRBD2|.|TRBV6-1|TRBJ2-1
CASSPGLAGGREQFF
TGTGCCAGCAGCCCGGGACTAGCGGGGGGACGGGAGCAGTTCTTC
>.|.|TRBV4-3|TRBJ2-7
CASSQAQVDGYEQYF
TGCGCCAGCAGCCAAGCACAGGTTGACGGCTACGAGCAGTACTTC
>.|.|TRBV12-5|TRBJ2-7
CASGSHPSQYEQYF
TGTGCTAGTGGTTCCCATCCCTCGCAGTACGAGCAGTACTTC
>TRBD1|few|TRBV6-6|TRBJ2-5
CASSPTGTGFQETQYF
TGTGCCAGCAGCCCGACCGGGACAGGGTTCCAAGAGACCCAGTACTTC
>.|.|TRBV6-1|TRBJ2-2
CASHEAGTNTGELFF
TGTGCCAGCCACGAGGCTGGGACTAACACCGGGGAGCTGTTTTTT
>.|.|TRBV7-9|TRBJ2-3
CSSSLDIRATDTQYF
TGTTCCAGCAGCTTAGACATCAGGGCCACAGATACGCAGTATTTT
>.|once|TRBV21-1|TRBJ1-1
CASSGRLWYTEAFF
TGTGCCAGCAGCGGTCGACTGTGGTACACTGAAGCTTTCTTT
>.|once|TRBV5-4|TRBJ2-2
CASSAGQPGNTGELFF
TGTGCCAGCAGCGCTGGACAGCCTGGGAACACCGGGGAGCTGTTTTTT
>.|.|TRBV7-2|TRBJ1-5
CASSSRRGWGNQPQHF
TGTGCCAGCAGCTCCCGTAGAGGGTGGGGCAATCAGCCCCAGCATTTT
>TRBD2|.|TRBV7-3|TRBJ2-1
CASSPQAGIYNEQFF
TGTGCCAGCAGCCCCCAAGCGGGGATTTACAATGAGCAGTTCTTC
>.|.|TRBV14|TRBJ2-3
CASSQGVPRADTQYF
TGTGCCAGCAGCCAAGGTGTCCCGAGGGCAGATACGCAGTATTTT
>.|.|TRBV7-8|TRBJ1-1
CASSLGRGNTEAFF
TGTGCCAGCAGCTTAGGGAGGGGCAACACTGAAGCTTTCTTT
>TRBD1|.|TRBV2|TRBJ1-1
CASSERVGTGGTEAFF
TGTGCCAGCAGTGAAAGGGTAGGGACAGGGGGCACTGAAGCTTTCTTT
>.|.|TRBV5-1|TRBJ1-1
CASSLDRPTEAFF
TGCGCCAGCAGTTTGGACAGACCCACTGAAGCTTTCTTT
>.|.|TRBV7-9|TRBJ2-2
CASSLQFNTGELFF
TGTGCCAGCAGCTTACAATTCAACACCGGGGAGCTGTTTTTT
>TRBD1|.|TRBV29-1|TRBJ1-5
CSVQGGDQPQHF
TGCAGCGTACAGGGGGGGGATCAGCCCCAGCATTTT
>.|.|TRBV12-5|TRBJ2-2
CASGLVRGPSVAGELFF
TGTGCTAGTGGTTTGGTACGAGGCCCTTCGGTCGCCGGGGAGCTGTTTTTT
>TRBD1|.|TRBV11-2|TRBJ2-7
CASSSQGVGQTYGQYF
TGTGCCAGCAGCAGCCAGGGGGTGGGACAAACCTACGGGCAGTACTTC
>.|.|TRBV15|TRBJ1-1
CATSRQTPGLGGEAFF
TGTGCCACCAGCAGACAGACTCCAGGGTTAGGTGGAGAAGCTTTCTTT
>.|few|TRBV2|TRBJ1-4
CASRRTPMANEKLFF
TGTGCCAGCAGGCGAACCCCTATGGCTAATGAAAAACTGTTTTTT
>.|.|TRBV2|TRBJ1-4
CASVGGPTNEKLFF
TGTGCCAGCGTGGGGGGGCCTACTAATGAAAAACTGTTTTTT
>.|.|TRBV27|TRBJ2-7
CASSLRINERGGEQYF
TGTGCCAGCAGTTTACGCATCAACGAACGAGGTGGCGAGCAGTACTTC
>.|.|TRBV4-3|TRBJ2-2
CASSQRHRQDNTGELFF
TGCGCCAGCAGCCAACGACACCGACAGGATAACACCGGGGAGCTGTTTTTT
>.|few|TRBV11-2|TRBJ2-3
CASSSLVVDTQYF
TGTGCCAGCAGCTCCCTAGTGGTAGATACGCAGTATTTT
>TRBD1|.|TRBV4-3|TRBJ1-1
CASSLGGQGAEAFF
TGCGCCAGCAGCCTGGGGGGACAGGGCGCTGAAGCTTTCTTT
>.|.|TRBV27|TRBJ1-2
CASSPTTGGGYTF
TGTGCCAGCAGCCCCACAACCGGGGGAGGCTACACCTTC
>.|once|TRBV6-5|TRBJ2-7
CASSYRRQDYEQYF
TGTGCCAGCAGTTATCGGAGGCAGGACTACGAGCAGTACTTC
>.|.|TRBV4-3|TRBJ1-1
CASSQDRSMNTEAFF
TGCGCCAGCAGCCAAGATAGGAGCATGAACACTGAAGCTTTCTTT
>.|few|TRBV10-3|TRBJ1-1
CAISEGRNTEAFF
TGTGCCATCAGTGAGGGCAGGAACACTGAAGCTTTCTTT
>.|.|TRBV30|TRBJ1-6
CAGLGQSLYNSPLHF
TGTGCCGGACTCGGACAGTCGCTTTATAATTCACCCCTCCACTTT
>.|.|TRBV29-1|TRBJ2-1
CSVGGIEQFF
TGCAGCGTTGGGGGCATTGAGCAGTTCTTC
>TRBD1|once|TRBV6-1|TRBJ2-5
CASSTTGNRETQYF
TGTGCCAGCAGCACGACAGGGAATAGAGAGACCCAGTACTTC
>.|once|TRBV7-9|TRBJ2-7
CASSLGDEQYF
TGTGCCAGCAGCTTAGGCGACGAGCAGTACTTC
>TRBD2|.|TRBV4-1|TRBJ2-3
CASSRRTSGGADTQYF
TGCGCCAGCAGCCGGAGGACTAGCGGGGGGGCAGATACGCAGTATTTT
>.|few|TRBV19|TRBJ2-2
CASSTRVANTGELFF
TGTGCCAGTAGTACTCGGGTCGCGAACACCGGGGAGCTGTTTTTT
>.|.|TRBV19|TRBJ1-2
CASSILSNYGYTF
TGTGCCAGTAGTATTCTCTCTAACTATGGCTACACCTTC
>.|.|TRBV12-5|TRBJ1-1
CASGSGQFGNTEAFF
TGTGCTAGTGGTTCTGGACAATTTGGGAACACTGAAGCTTTCTTT
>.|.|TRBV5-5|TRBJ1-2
CASSLEEYGYTF
TGTGCCAGCAGCTTGGAGGAGTATGGCTACACCTTC
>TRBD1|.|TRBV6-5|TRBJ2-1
CASRAGTGGLNEQFF
TGTGCCAGCAGGGCCGGGACAGGGGGATTAAATGAGCAGTTCTTC
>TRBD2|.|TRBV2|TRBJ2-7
CASTWLAGRYEQYF
TGTGCCAGCACGTGGCTAGCGGGGCGATACGAGCAGTACTTC
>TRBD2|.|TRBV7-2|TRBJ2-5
CASSLTQLAGAVETQYF
TGTGCCAGCAGCTTAACCCAACTAGCGGGGGCAGTCGAGACCCAGTACTTC
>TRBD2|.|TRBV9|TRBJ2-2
CASSVARGGDNTGELFF
TGTGCCAGCAGCGTAGCTCGCGGGGGGGATAACACCGGGGAGCTGTTTTTT
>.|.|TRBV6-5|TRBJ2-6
CASSSQGTGANVLTF
TGTGCCAGCAGTTCACAGGGAACTGGGGCCAACGTCCTGACTTTC
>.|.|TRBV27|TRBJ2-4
CASSPSGNPNIQYF
TGTGCCAGCAGTCCATCCGGGAACCCAAACATTCAGTACTTC
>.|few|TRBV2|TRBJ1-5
CASSERALSNQPQHF
TGTGCCAGCAGTGAGAGGGCGTTATCAAATCAGCCCCAGCATTTT
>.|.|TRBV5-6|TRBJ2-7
CASSLQGNEQYF
TGTGCCAGCAGCTTACAGGGTAACGAGCAGTACTTC
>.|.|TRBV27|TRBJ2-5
CASSLSGTQYF
TGTGCCAGCAGTTTGTCCGGGACCCAGTACTTC
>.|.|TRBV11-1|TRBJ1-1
CASSLDRDGTEAFF
TGTGCCAGCAGCTTAGACAGGGATGGAACTGAAGCTTTCTTT
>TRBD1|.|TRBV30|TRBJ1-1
CAWQQGAPTEAFF
TGTGCCTGGCAACAGGGGGCGCCCACTGAAGCTTTCTTT
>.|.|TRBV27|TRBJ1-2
CASSGKDRGDYGYTF
TGTGCCAGCAGTGGAAAGGACAGAGGGGACTATGGCTACACCTTC
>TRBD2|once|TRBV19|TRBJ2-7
CASSMGLAGEQYF
TGTGCCAGTAGTATGGGACTAGCCGGCGAGCAGTACTTC
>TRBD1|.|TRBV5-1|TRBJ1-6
CASSLAGLTGIYNNSPLHF
TGCGCCAGCAGCTTGGCCGGCCTGACAGGGATCTACAATAATTCACCCCTCCACTTT
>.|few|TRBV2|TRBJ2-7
CASSGLYEQYF
TGTGCCAGCAGTGGACTTTACGAGCAGTACTTC
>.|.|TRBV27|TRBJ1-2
CASRDRLYGYTF
TGTGCCAGCAGGGATCGACTTTATGGCTACACCTTC
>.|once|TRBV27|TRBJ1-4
CASSWGGSNEKLFF
TGTGCCAGCAGTTGGGGGGGCAGTAATGAAAAACTGTTTTTT
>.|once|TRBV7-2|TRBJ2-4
CASSLAAQVLAKNIQYF
TGTGCCAGCAGCTTAGCGGCCCAGGTCTTAGCCAAAAACATTCAGTACTTC
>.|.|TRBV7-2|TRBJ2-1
CASRATGHNEQFF
TGTGCCAGCAGGGCTACAGGCCACAATGAGCAGTTCTTC
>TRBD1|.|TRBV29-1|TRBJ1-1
CSVASLDRVGTEAFF
TGCAGCGTTGCGTCTCTAGACAGGGTAGGGACTGAAGCTTTCTTT